Listed below are T cell receptor beta chains from one sample, sequenced in a study of blood T cell repertoires in COVID-19. TCRdb's copy holds only in-frame clones and misses some; the assay was immunoSEQ multiplex PCR. In the table there are 150,000 to 200,000 clones, under 85% of which are singletons. Sequencing was done on a sample of peripheral blood. These receptors originate from a man aged 70-80 years who had recovered from COVID-19. The CDR3 runs from the conserved cysteine through the conserved F or W. The D gene is left open where the match is weak. Part of the rows lack a size; the others show once, few, many or a class for expanded clones.

NA	TRBV18	15	NA	TRBJ1-5	TGTGCCAGCTCACCCCAGGGAGGGAGAGATCAGCCCCAGCATTTT	CASSPQGGRDQPQHF
NA	TRBV4-2	16	TRBD2	TRBJ2-1	TGTGCCAGCAGCCAAGAGACTAGCGGGGCCTACAATGAGCAGTTCTTC	CASSQETSGAYNEQFF
NA	TRBV6-5	15	NA	TRBJ2-7	TGTGCCAGCAGAAGTCTAGCCGCCTTCTCCTACGAGCAGTACTTC	CASRSLAAFSYEQYF
NA	TRBV19	15	TRBD1	TRBJ2-3	TGTGCCAGTAGTCCAGGGGGCAGCTTTCAAGATACGCAGTATTTT	CASSPGGSFQDTQYF
NA	TRBV19	16	NA	TRBJ1-4	TGTGCCAGTAGTATAGTCGGCGGCCACCCTAATGAAAAACTGTTTTTT	CASSIVGGHPNEKLFF
NA	TRBV19	13	TRBD2	TRBJ2-7	TGTGCCAGTAGTCCGGGAGGGGGCTACGAGCAGTACTTC	CASSPGGGYEQYF
NA	TRBV7-9	16	NA	TRBJ2-3	TGTGCCAGCAGCCGGACAAGCTTCGATAGCACAGATACGCAGTATTTT	CASSRTSFDSTDTQYF
NA	TRBV27	16	TRBD1	TRBJ1-1	TGTGCCAGCAGTTTAGGCGGGACAGGGGGGAACACTGAAGCTTTCTTT	CASSLGGTGGNTEAFF
NA	TRBV7-9	13	TRBD1	TRBJ2-7	TGTGCCGGTAAGACAGGGGGCGTGTACGAGCAGTACTTC	CAGKTGGVYEQYF
NA	TRBV5-1	14	NA	TRBJ1-1	TGCGCCAGCTCCTGGGGGGGGACAAACACTGAAGCTTTCTTT	CASSWGGTNTEAFF
NA	TRBV7-2	15	TRBD2	TRBJ2-2	TGTGCCAGCAGCTCGGGACTAGCCAACCCCGGGGAGCTGTTTTTT	CASSSGLANPGELFF
NA	TRBV5-4	13	NA	TRBJ1-1	TGTGCCAGCAGCTTGGCCTGGGAGCTTGAAGCTTTCTTT	CASSLAWELEAFF
NA	TRBV5-1	15	NA	TRBJ2-1	TGCGCCAGCAGCTGGGGGCAGGGGGCGGGAGATGAGCAGTTCTTC	CASSWGQGAGDEQFF
NA	TRBV3-1/TRBV3-2	16	NA	TRBJ2-4	TGTGCCAGCGGAAGAGGGCCTGGAGGGGCCAAAAACATTCAGTACTTC	CASGRGPGGAKNIQYF
once	TRBV7-9	15	NA	TRBJ2-3	TGTGCCAGCAGCTTAATCGGCAGGGCCGCAGATACGCAGTATTTT	CASSLIGRAADTQYF
NA	TRBV7-2	14	TRBD2	TRBJ2-3	TGTGCCAGCAGCCCTCGACTAGCGTCAGATACGCAGTATTTT	CASSPRLASDTQYF
NA	TRBV5-1	15	TRBD1	TRBJ2-7	TGCGCCAGCAGCTTCTCCGGGACAGGGAACTACGAGCAGTACTTC	CASSFSGTGNYEQYF
NA	TRBV11-2	13	TRBD1	TRBJ1-5	TGTGCCAGCAGCTGGGACAGGCATCAGCCCCAGCATTTT	CASSWDRHQPQHF
NA	TRBV3-1/TRBV3-2	16	NA	TRBJ2-1	TGTGCCAGCAGCCCCACCCCCTCTGAGACCTACAATGAGCAGTTCTTC	CASSPTPSETYNEQFF
NA	TRBV7-2	17	NA	TRBJ1-3	TGTGCCAGCAGCTTAGAGTACAGAGCCGACTCTGGAAACACCATATATTTT	CASSLEYRADSGNTIYF
NA	TRBV5-5	15	TRBD2	TRBJ2-1	TGTGCCAGCAGCCCCACTAGCGGGACCTACAATGAGCAGTTCTTC	CASSPTSGTYNEQFF
NA	TRBV12-3/TRBV12-4	12	NA	TRBJ2-6	TGTGCCAGCCGGAGTGGGGCCAACGTCCTGACTTTC	CASRSGANVLTF
NA	TRBV28	16	TRBD2	TRBJ2-3	TGTGCCAGCAGTTTTTGGGGGGGAGGATACACAGATACGCAGTATTTT	CASSFWGGGYTDTQYF
NA	TRBV19	13	TRBD2	TRBJ2-3	TGTGCCAGTAGTATTTCGACTAGCGGGAGGCAGTATTTT	CASSISTSGRQYF
NA	TRBV28	15	NA	TRBJ2-1	TGTGCCAGCAGTCCCCCCCAGGGAGGAAACAATGAGCAGTTCTTC	CASSPPQGGNNEQFF
NA	TRBV4-3	14	TRBD1	TRBJ2-7	TGCGCCAGCAGCCAAGACCACAGGGGTCGCGAGCAGTACTTC	CASSQDHRGREQYF
NA	TRBV7-2	15	NA	TRBJ2-1	TGTGCCAGCAGCTTAGATCGGGGGACCAACAATGAGCAGTTCTTC	CASSLDRGTNNEQFF
NA	TRBV27	13	NA	TRBJ2-7	TGTGCCAGCAGTAGTCAGGACAGCTACGAGCAGTACTTC	CASSSQDSYEQYF
NA	TRBV5-4	16	TRBD2	TRBJ2-1	TGTGCCAGCAGCATACTAGCGGTCAGTACCTACAATGAGCAGTTCTTC	CASSILAVSTYNEQFF
NA	TRBV29-1	11	NA	TRBJ2-5	TGCAGCGTTGATGAGGGAGAGACCCAGTACTTC	CSVDEGETQYF
once	TRBV19	16	TRBD1	TRBJ2-2	TGTGCCAGTAGTACGGGGACAGAACTTTACACCGGGGAGCTGTTTTTT	CASSTGTELYTGELFF
NA	TRBV5-1	15	NA	TRBJ2-3	TGCGCCAGCAGCCCGGGACTCCTTAGCACAGATACGCAGTATTTT	CASSPGLLSTDTQYF
once	TRBV19	13	NA	TRBJ2-5	TGTGCCAGTAGTAGCGTGAGTAGAGAGACCCAGTACTTC	CASSSVSRETQYF
NA	TRBV6-5	13	TRBD2	TRBJ2-1	TGTGCCAGCAAGCGGGAGGGCCTCAATGAGCAGTTCTTC	CASKREGLNEQFF